Sequencing of this TCR beta chain was carried out in a study of somatic mutations in cytotoxic T cells in rheumatoid arthritis. At the level of the study: Sorting by flow gave nearly 100% purity for some V beta antibody-stained T-cell populations, including V beta1+ cells sequenced for TCRB. Study-wide findings and caveats: Rheumatoid arthritis patients showed slight TRBV07 underrepresentation, unadjusted for multiple comparisons. Among patients with rheumatoid arthritis, but not healthy controls, CD8+ clonality increased with age.

The CD4+ and CD8+ fractions came from positive magnetic bead selection and were purity-checked by flow cytometry. Produced via immunoSEQ multiplex PCR; TCRdb's table is partial and in-frame only. Among just over 30,000 clones listed, around four fifths were seen once. With 0 bases removed from V and 4 bases from J, the gap between germline ends came to 9 bases. The length of the CDR3 is 14 residues. CDR1 PRHDT and CDR2 FYEKMQ come from the germline V gene (reference sequence). A note on this clone: The antigen remains undetermined.

V gene TRBV13 combines with J gene TRBJ2-5; tentatively, D is TRBD1 or TRBD2 (5 bases each). Sequencing was done on a sample of CD8+ T cells sorted from blood. The clonotype comes from an adult with rheumatoid arthritis. In DNA, the CDR3 is TGTGCCAGCAGCTTAGGCCTGGGGGTAGAGACCCAGTACTTC. This encodes CASSLGLGVETQYF.